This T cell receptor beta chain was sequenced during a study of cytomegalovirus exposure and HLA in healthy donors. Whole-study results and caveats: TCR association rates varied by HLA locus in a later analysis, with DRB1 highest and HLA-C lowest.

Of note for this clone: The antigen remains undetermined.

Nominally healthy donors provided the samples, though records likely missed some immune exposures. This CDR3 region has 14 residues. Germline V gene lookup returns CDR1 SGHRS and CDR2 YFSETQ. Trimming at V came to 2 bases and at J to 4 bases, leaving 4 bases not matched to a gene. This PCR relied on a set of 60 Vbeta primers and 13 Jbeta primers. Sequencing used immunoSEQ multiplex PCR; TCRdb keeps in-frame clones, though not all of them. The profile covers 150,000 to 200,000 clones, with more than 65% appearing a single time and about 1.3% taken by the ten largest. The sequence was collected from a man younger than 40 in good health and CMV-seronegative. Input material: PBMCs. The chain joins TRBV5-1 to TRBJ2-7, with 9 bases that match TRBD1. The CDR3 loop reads CASSFATGGYEQYF. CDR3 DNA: TGCGCCAGCAGCTTCGCGACAGGGGGTTACGAGCAGTACTTC.